The sequence of this TCR beta chain was determined in a study of neurological immune-mediated disorders. Broader study findings: Falling below healthy controls, multiple sclerosis showed the least TCR clonal expansion, while HTLV-1-associated myelopathy showed the most.

The T cells used for sorted libraries numbered 1 million, either CD4+ or CD8+. The method for making cDNA was 5'RACE, and it used 10-nucleotide random UMIs. Whenever a sequencing run was performed, it yielded over 190 million TCR-beta sequences from 15-18 subjects. A single record per CDR3 protein comes from TCRdb applying MiXCR to the 5' RACE reads. The sample has about 55,000 distinct CDR3 sequences; 4% are singletons. With V trimmed by 8 bases and J by 0 bases, 4 bases remained unmatched. Germline V gives CDR1 SNHLY, CDR2 FYNNEI. There are 15 residues in the CDR3. As concerns this clonotype: The target antigen is unknown.

The sequenced sample was CD4+ T cells from blood. This receptor was identified in a woman in her 40s with multiple sclerosis. V usage is TRBV2 and J usage is TRBJ2-1, with 10 bases that match TRBD2. In nucleotides, the CDR3 is TGTGCCAGCCGGCTAGCGGGGGCCTCCTACAATGAGCAGTTCTTC. Residues: CASRLAGASYNEQFF.